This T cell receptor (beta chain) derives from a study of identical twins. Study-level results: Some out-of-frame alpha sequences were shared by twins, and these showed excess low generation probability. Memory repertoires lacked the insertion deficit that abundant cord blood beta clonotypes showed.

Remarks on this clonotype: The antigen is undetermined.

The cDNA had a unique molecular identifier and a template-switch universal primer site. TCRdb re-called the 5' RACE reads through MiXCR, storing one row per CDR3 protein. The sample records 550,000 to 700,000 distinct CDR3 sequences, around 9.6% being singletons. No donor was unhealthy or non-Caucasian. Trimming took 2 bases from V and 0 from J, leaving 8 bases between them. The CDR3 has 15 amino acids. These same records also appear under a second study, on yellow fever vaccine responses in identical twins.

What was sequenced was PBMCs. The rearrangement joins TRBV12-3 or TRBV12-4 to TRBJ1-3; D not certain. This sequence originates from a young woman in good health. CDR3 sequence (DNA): TGTGCCAGCAGTTTAATAGGGAGCTCTGGAAACACCATATATTTT. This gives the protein CASSLIGSSGNTIYF.